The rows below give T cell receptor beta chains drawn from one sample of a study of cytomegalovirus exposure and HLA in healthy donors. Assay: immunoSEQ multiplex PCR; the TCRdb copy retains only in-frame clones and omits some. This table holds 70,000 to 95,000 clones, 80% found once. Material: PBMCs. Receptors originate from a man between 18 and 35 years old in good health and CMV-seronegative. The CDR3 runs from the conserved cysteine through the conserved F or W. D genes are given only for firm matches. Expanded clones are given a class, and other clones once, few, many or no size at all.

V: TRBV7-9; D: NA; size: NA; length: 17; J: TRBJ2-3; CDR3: CASSLVQLAGSTDTQYF; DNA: TGTGCCAGCAGCTTAGTCCAACTAGCTGGGAGCACAGATACGCAGTATTTT
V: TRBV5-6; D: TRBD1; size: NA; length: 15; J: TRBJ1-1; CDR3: CASSFRGNLNTEAFF; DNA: TGTGCCAGCAGCTTCAGGGGGAACCTGAACACTGAAGCTTTCTTT
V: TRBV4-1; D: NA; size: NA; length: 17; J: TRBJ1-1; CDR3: CASSQDGLHGLITEAFF; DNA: TGCGCCAGCAGCCAAGATGGTTTACACGGGTTGATCACTGAAGCTTTCTTT
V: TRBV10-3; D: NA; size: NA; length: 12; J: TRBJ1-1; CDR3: CATTAGYTEAFF; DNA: TGTGCCACTACAGCAGGGTACACTGAAGCTTTCTTT
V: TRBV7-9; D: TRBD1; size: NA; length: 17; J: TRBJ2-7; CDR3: CASSLGQGADGHYEQYF; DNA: TGTGCCAGCAGCTTGGGACAGGGGGCCGACGGCCATTACGAGCAGTACTTC
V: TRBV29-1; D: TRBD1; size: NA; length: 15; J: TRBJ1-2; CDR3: CSVPATGIGGYGYTF; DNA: TGCAGCGTACCCGCGACAGGGATTGGAGGCTATGGCTACACCTTC
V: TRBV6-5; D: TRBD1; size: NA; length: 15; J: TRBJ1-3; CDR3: CASSRPEGARNTIYF; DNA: TGTGCCAGCAGCCGACCGGAGGGGGCTCGAAACACCATATATTTT
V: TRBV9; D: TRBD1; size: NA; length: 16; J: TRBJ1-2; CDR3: CASSILGGPFNYGYTF; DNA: TGTGCCAGCAGCATATTAGGGGGCCCTTTTAACTATGGCTACACCTTC
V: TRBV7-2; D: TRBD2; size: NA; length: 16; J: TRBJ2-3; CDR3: CASSTTGLAERGTQYF; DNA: TGTGCCAGCAGCACCACCGGACTAGCGGAGCGAGGGACGCAGTATTTT
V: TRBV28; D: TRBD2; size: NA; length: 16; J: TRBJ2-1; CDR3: CASSSLSGGAWNEQFF; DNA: TGTGCCAGCAGTTCCCTAAGCGGGGGGGCGTGGAATGAGCAGTTCTTC
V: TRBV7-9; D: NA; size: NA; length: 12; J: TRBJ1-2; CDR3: CASSSDTYGYTF; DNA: TGTGCCAGCAGCTCGGACACGTATGGCTACACCTTC
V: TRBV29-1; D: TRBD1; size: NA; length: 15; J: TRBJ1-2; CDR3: CSVVKVPGQGSGYTF; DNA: TGCAGCGTTGTTAAAGTTCCGGGACAGGGTTCTGGCTACACCTTC
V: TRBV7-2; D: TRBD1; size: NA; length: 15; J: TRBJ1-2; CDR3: CASSAGQGASWGYTF; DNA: TGTGCCAGCAGCGCTGGACAGGGGGCTAGCTGGGGCTACACCTTC
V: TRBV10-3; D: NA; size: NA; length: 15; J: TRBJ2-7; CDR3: CAISEIGQGGYEQYF; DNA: TGTGCCATCAGTGAAATCGGCCAGGGGGGATACGAGCAGTACTTC
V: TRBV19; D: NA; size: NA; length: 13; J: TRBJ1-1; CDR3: CASSDRLNTEAFF; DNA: TGTGCCAGTAGCGACAGGTTGAACACTGAAGCTTTCTTT
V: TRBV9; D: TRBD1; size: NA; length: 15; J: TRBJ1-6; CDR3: CASSVEGQGASPLHF; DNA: TGTGCCAGCAGCGTAGAAGGACAGGGGGCTTCACCCCTCCACTTT
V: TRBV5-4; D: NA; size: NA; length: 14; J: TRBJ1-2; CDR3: CASSAPQGYDGYTF; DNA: TGTGCCAGCAGCGCCCCTCAGGGCTACGATGGCTACACCTTC
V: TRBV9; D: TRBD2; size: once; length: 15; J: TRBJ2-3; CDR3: CASSYGLAEGDTQYF; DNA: TGTGCCAGCAGCTATGGACTAGCGGAAGGGGATACGCAGTATTTT
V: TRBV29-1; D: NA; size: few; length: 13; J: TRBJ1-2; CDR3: CSAGGVANYGYTF; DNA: TGCAGCGCGGGGGGGGTTGCTAACTATGGCTACACCTTC
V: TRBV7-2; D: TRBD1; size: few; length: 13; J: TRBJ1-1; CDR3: CASSLDRDTEAFF; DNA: TGTGCCAGCAGCCTCGACAGGGACACTGAAGCTTTCTTT
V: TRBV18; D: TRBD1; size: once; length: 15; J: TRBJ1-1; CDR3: CASSPGGTANTEAFF; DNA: TGTGCCAGCTCACCAGGTGGGACAGCGAACACTGAAGCTTTCTTT
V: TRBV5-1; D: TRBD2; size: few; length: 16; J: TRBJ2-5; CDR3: CASSPSSGGVQETQYF; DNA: TGCGCCAGCAGCCCTTCTAGCGGGGGGGTTCAGGAGACCCAGTACTTC
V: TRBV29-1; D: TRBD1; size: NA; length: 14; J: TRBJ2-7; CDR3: CSVDTTGSSYEQYF; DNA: TGCAGCGTAGATACGACAGGGAGCTCCTACGAGCAGTACTTC
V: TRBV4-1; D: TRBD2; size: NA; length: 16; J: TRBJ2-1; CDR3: CASSQETSGGVNEQFF; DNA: TGCGCCAGCAGCCAAGAAACTAGCGGGGGGGTAAATGAGCAGTTCTTC
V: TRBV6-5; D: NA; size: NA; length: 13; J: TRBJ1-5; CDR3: CASRAHSNQPQHF; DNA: TGTGCCAGCCGAGCCCATAGCAATCAGCCCCAGCATTTT
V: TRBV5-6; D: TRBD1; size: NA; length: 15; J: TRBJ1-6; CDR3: CASSLAAGGGSPLHF; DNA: TGTGCCAGCAGCTTGGCAGCAGGGGGTGGTTCACCCCTCCACTTT
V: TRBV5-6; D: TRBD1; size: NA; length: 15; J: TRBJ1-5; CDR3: CASSFRDRNNQPQHF; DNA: TGTGCCAGCAGCTTCCGGGACAGAAACAATCAGCCCCAGCATTTT
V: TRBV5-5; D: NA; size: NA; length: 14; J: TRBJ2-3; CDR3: CASSFQADTDTQYF; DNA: TGTGCCAGCAGCTTTCAAGCGGACACAGATACGCAGTATTTT
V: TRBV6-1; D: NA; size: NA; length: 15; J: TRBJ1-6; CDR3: CASSEEGLSNSPLHF; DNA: TGTGCCAGCAGTGAAGAGGGACTGAGTAATTCACCCCTCCACTTT
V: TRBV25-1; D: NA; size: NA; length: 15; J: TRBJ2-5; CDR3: CASSESQGLQETQYF; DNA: TGTGCCAGCAGTGAATCACAGGGTCTCCAAGAGACCCAGTACTTC
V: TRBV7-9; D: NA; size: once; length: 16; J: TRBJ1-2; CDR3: CSSSKSGSRNVHGYTF; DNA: TGTTCCAGCTCGAAATCCGGGTCCCGTAATGTCCACGGCTACACCTTC
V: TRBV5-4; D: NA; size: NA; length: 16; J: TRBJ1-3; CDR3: CASSLGTRVGGNTIYF; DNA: TGTGCCAGCAGCTTGGGCACCAGGGTAGGCGGAAACACCATATATTTT
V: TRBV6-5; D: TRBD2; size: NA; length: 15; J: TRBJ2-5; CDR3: CASSYPGLGAETQYF; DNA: TGTGCCAGCAGTTATCCGGGACTAGGGGCGGAGACCCAGTACTTC
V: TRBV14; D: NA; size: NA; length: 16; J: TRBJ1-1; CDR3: CASSHPLSSLNTEAFF; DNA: TGTGCCAGCAGCCACCCCCTGTCCAGTTTGAACACTGAAGCTTTCTTT
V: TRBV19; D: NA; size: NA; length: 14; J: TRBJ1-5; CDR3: CASIDGRGRQPQHF; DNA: TGTGCCAGTATCGATGGGAGGGGCAGGCAGCCCCAGCATTTT
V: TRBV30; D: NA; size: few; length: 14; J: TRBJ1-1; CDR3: CAWSVHRKNTEAFF; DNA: TGTGCCTGGAGTGTCCACAGGAAGAACACTGAAGCTTTCTTT
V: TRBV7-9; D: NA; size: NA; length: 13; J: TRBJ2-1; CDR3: CASSSSPEPEQFF; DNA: TGTGCCAGCAGCTCGTCTCCGGAGCCTGAGCAGTTCTTC
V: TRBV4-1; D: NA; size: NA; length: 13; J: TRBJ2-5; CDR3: CASSRLPRETQYF; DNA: TGCGCCAGCAGCAGACTCCCCCGGGAGACCCAGTACTTC
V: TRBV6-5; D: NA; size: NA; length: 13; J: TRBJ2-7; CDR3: CASSRRGRYEQYF; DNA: TGTGCCAGCAGTCGGAGAGGCCGGTACGAGCAGTACTTC
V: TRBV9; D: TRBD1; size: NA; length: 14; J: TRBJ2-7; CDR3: CASSPGQGLGEQYF; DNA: TGTGCCAGCAGCCCTGGACAGGGGCTTGGAGAGCAGTACTTC
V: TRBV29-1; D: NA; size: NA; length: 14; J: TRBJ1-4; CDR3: CSVAGTTTNEKLFF; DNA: TGCAGCGTGGCCGGGACAACAACTAATGAAAAACTGTTTTTT